A selection of T cell receptor beta chains follows, all from one sample in a study of control samples from healthy donors and cancer patients. Libraries were prepared by immunoSEQ multiplex PCR; TCRdb keeps only in-frame clonotypes and omits some of them. The table includes roughly 120,000 clones, approximately 91% detected once. What was sequenced was blood. Receptors originate from a woman aged 18 to 35 in good health. CDR3s include the opening cysteine and the closing phenylalanine or tryptophan. A D gene is named only where the DNA matches it firmly. Expanded clones get a size class; other rows say once, few or many, or leave the size out.

CDR3aa	CDR3nt	j_gene	abundance	d_gene	v_gene
CASSPEERGGRGEPDTQYF	TGTGCCAGCAGTCCGGAGGAGCGGGGGGGCCGAGGCGAGCCAGATACGCAGTATTTT	TRBJ2-3	NA	TRBD2	TRBV7-2
CASSIQGTQSSYEQYF	TGTGCCAGCAGTATCCAAGGGACACAGAGCTCCTACGAGCAGTACTTC	TRBJ2-7	NA	NA	TRBV6-2/TRBV6-3
CASSYPGQFYGYTF	TGTGCCAGCAGTTACCCGGGACAGTTCTATGGCTACACCTTC	TRBJ1-2	NA	TRBD1	TRBV6-2/TRBV6-3
CASSPGLVGYNEQFF	TGTGCCAGCTCACCTGGACTAGTGGGGTACAATGAGCAGTTCTTC	TRBJ2-1	NA	TRBD2	TRBV18
CASSLRTGGNQPQHF	TGTGCCAGCAGTTTACGGACAGGGGGAAATCAGCCCCAGCATTTT	TRBJ1-5	NA	TRBD1	TRBV28
CASSFSLGGKANTGELFF	TGTGCCAGCAGCTTTTCCCTTGGGGGGAAAGCGAACACCGGGGAGCTGTTTTTT	TRBJ2-2	NA	NA	TRBV7-8
CASSLGQNTEAFF	TGTGCCAGCAGTTTAGGACAGAACACTGAAGCTTTCTTT	TRBJ1-1	NA	NA	TRBV12-3/TRBV12-4
CASSFRDRGGYTF	TGTGCCAGCAGTTTCCGGGACAGGGGTGGCTACACCTTC	TRBJ1-2	NA	TRBD1	TRBV27
CASSYGTGGTDTQYF	TGTGCCAGCAGTTACGGGACTGGAGGCACAGATACGCAGTATTTT	TRBJ2-3	once	NA	TRBV6-2/TRBV6-3
CASSEDRDREYGYTF	TGTGCCAGCAGCGAGGACCGGGACAGGGAGTATGGCTACACCTTC	TRBJ1-2	NA	TRBD1	TRBV9
CATSRSGGWINEQFF	TGTGCCACCAGCAGATCAGGGGGTTGGATAAATGAGCAGTTCTTC	TRBJ2-1	NA	TRBD1	TRBV15
CASSLGQDLALDTQYF	TGTGCCAGCAGCTTAGGGCAGGACTTGGCGTTGGATACGCAGTATTTT	TRBJ2-3	once	NA	TRBV11-2
CASSLQGTGGIYEQYF	TGTGCCAGCAGCTTACAAGGGACAGGGGGGATTTACGAGCAGTACTTC	TRBJ2-7	NA	TRBD1	TRBV5-4
CASSTSAAGTGFSDTQYF	TGTGCCAGTAGCACCTCCGCCGCCGGGACAGGGTTCTCAGATACGCAGTATTTT	TRBJ2-3	NA	TRBD1	TRBV19
CASSSYRGLDYGYTF	TGTGCCAGCAGCTCGTACAGGGGCTTGGACTATGGCTACACCTTC	TRBJ1-2	NA	TRBD1	TRBV7-2
CASSLRPDGGGEQYF	TGTGCCAGCAGCCTTAGGCCTGACGGTGGCGGCGAGCAGTACTTC	TRBJ2-7	NA	NA	TRBV11-2
CSVDQGGPYNEQFF	TGCAGCGTGGATCAGGGAGGTCCCTACAATGAGCAGTTCTTC	TRBJ2-1	NA	NA	TRBV29-1
CASSRTLGEAFF	TGTGCCAGTTCTCGGACGTTGGGTGAAGCTTTCTTT	TRBJ1-1	NA	NA	TRBV25-1
CASSVSDRNTEAFF	TGCGCCAGCAGTGTGAGCGACAGAAACACTGAAGCTTTCTTT	TRBJ1-1	NA	NA	TRBV5-1
CASSLRTGLNNEQFF	TGTGCCAGCAGCTTGAGGACAGGATTAAACAATGAGCAGTTCTTC	TRBJ2-1	NA	TRBD1	TRBV5-4
CASSFGEATEAFF	TGTGCCAGCAGTTTTGGGGAGGCGACTGAAGCTTTCTTT	TRBJ1-1	NA	NA	TRBV12-3/TRBV12-4
CAWSPDRGYEQYF	TGTGCCTGGAGTCCGGACAGGGGCTACGAGCAGTACTTC	TRBJ2-7	NA	TRBD1	TRBV30
CASSLGGGAPSGKLFF	TGTGCCAGCAGCTTAGGAGGAGGGGCCCCTTCGGGAAAACTGTTTTTT	TRBJ1-4	once	NA	TRBV7-9